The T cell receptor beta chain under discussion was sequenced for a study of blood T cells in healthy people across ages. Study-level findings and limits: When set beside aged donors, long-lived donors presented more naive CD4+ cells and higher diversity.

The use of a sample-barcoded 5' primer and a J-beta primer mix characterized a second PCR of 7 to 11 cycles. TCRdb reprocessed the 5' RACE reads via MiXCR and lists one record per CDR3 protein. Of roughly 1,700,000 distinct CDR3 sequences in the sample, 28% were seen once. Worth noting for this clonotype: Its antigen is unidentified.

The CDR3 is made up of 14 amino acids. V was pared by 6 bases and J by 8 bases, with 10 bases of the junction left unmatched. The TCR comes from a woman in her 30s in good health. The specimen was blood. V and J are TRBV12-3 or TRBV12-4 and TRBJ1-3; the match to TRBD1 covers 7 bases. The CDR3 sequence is CASSPRGEKDTIYF. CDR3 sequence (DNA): TGTGCCAGCAGCCCCAGGGGGGAGAAGGACACCATATATTTT.